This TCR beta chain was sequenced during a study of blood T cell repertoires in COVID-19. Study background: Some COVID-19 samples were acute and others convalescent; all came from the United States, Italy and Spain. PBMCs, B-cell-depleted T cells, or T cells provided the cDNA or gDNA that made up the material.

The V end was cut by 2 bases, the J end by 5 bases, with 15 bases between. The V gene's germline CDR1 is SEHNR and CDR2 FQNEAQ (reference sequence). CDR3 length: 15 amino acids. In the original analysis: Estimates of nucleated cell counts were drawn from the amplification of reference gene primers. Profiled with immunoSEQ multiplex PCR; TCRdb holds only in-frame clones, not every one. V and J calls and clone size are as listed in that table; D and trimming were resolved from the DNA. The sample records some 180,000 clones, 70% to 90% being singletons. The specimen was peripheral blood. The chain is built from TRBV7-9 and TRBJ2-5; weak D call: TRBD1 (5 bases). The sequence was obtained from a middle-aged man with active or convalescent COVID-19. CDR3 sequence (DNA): TGTGCCAGCAGCTTAATCTTTCAGGGCCAGGAGACCCAGTACTTC. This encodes CASSLIFQGQETQYF.